A selection of T cell receptor beta chains follows, all from one sample in a study of blood T cell repertoires in COVID-19. Measured with immunoSEQ multiplex PCR; TCRdb has only the in-frame clones, and not every one. The sample shows fewer than 150,000 clones, roughly 80% of them seen only once. The sequencing input was peripheral blood. These receptors came from a human donor in a cohort sampled during active COVID-19. Each CDR3 is given with its conserved first and last residue. The D gene is left open where the match is weak. Rows may omit the clone size; those that give it use once, few, many or a size class.

CDR3: CASSLVHTSTDTQYF; DNA: TGTGCCAGCAGCTTAGTCCACACCAGCACAGATACGCAGTATTTT; J: TRBJ2-3; length: 15; V: TRBV7-2; size: .; D: .
CDR3: CASSLNPPGGLQETQYF; DNA: TGTGCCAGCAGCTTAAACCCCCCGGGGGGCCTACAAGAGACCCAGTACTTC; J: TRBJ2-5; length: 17; V: TRBV7-3; size: once; D: .
CDR3: CASSGSGQEAEKLFF; DNA: TGCGCCAGCAGCGGGAGTGGACAGGAGGCCGAAAAACTGTTTTTT; J: TRBJ1-4; length: 15; V: TRBV5-1; size: .; D: TRBD1
CDR3: CASSLVAGGNNEQFF; DNA: TGCGCCAGCAGCTTGGTAGCGGGGGGCAACAATGAGCAGTTCTTC; J: TRBJ2-1; length: 15; V: TRBV5-1; size: .; D: TRBD2
CDR3: CASSYLRSGQETQYF; DNA: TGTGCCAGCAGTTACTTGAGGAGCGGCCAAGAGACCCAGTACTTC; J: TRBJ2-5; length: 15; V: TRBV6-5; size: .; D: .
CDR3: CASSLTGYGYTF; DNA: TGTGCCAGCAGCTTGACAGGGTATGGCTACACCTTC; J: TRBJ1-2; length: 12; V: TRBV5-4; size: .; D: .
CDR3: CASSVRDRNTEAFF; DNA: TGTGCCAGTAGCGTCCGGGACAGGAACACTGAAGCTTTCTTT; J: TRBJ1-1; length: 14; V: TRBV19; size: .; D: TRBD1
CDR3: CASSVGQPGAWAGELFF; DNA: TGTGCCAGCAGCGTAGGTCAACCTGGGGCTTGGGCCGGGGAGCTGTTTTTT; J: TRBJ2-2; length: 17; V: TRBV9; size: .; D: .
CDR3: CASSLVGTSQETQYF; DNA: TGTGCTAGCAGCTTAGTAGGGACTAGCCAAGAGACCCAGTACTTC; J: TRBJ2-5; length: 15; V: TRBV7-7; size: .; D: TRBD2
CDR3: CASSMYESGELFF; DNA: TGTGCCAGTAGTATGTACGAGTCCGGGGAGCTGTTTTTT; J: TRBJ2-2; length: 13; V: TRBV19; size: .; D: .
CDR3: CASSQQQGFWAEETQYF; DNA: TGTGCCAGCAGCCAGCAACAGGGATTTTGGGCCGAAGAGACCCAGTACTTC; J: TRBJ2-5; length: 17; V: TRBV14; size: .; D: .
CDR3: CASSLGATGEQPQHF; DNA: TGTGCCAGCAGCTTAGGAGCGACAGGGGAACAGCCCCAGCATTTT; J: TRBJ1-5; length: 15; V: TRBV7-9; size: .; D: TRBD1
CDR3: CASSVLTGGSEQYF; DNA: TGTGCCAGCAGCGTCCTGACAGGGGGCAGTGAGCAGTACTTC; J: TRBJ2-7; length: 14; V: TRBV9; size: .; D: TRBD1
CDR3: CASSSGVTNEKLFF; DNA: TGCGCCAGCAGTTCAGGGGTAACTAATGAAAAACTGTTTTTT; J: TRBJ1-4; length: 14; V: TRBV5-1; size: .; D: .
CDR3: CASSTTGVGQFF; DNA: TGTGCCAGTAGTACCACAGGGGTAGGGCAGTTCTTC; J: TRBJ2-1; length: 12; V: TRBV19; size: .; D: TRBD1
CDR3: CASSLGGADTDTQYF; DNA: TGTGCCAGCAGCTTAGGTGGAGCAGACACAGATACGCAGTATTTT; J: TRBJ2-3; length: 15; V: TRBV7-9; size: .; D: .
CDR3: CASSLAQGRDEKLFF; DNA: TGTGCCAGCAGCTTAGCCCAGGGGCGGGATGAAAAACTGTTTTTT; J: TRBJ1-4; length: 15; V: TRBV7-8; size: .; D: .
CDR3: CASSPTGTGGQETQYF; DNA: TGTGCCAGCAGCCCCACCGGGACAGGGGGCCAAGAGACCCAGTACTTC; J: TRBJ2-5; length: 16; V: TRBV5-5; size: .; D: TRBD1
CDR3: CASSKGQGPEAFF; DNA: TGTGCCAGCAGCAAGGGGCAGGGCCCTGAAGCTTTCTTT; J: TRBJ1-1; length: 13; V: TRBV21-1; size: .; D: .
CDR3: CASREGLLNEQFF; DNA: TGTGCCAGCAGGGAGGGACTGCTAAATGAGCAGTTCTTC; J: TRBJ2-1; length: 13; V: TRBV6-5; size: once; D: .
CDR3: CASSAGGGYTF; DNA: TGTGCCAGCAGCGCGGGTGGAGGCTACACCTTC; J: TRBJ1-2; length: 11; V: TRBV11-1; size: .; D: .
CDR3: CASSVYRVSYGYTF; DNA: TGTGCCAGCAGTGTCTACAGGGTCTCCTATGGCTACACCTTC; J: TRBJ1-2; length: 14; V: TRBV6-4; size: .; D: .
CDR3: CASSRLSYDRQAFF; DNA: TGTGCCAGCAGCCGCCTTAGTTACGACAGACAAGCTTTCTTT; J: TRBJ1-1; length: 14; V: TRBV6-5; size: .; D: .
CDR3: CASSLQSGAETQYF; DNA: TGTGCCAGCAGCTTGCAGAGCGGGGCCGAGACCCAGTACTTC; J: TRBJ2-5; length: 14; V: TRBV5-4; size: .; D: TRBD2
CDR3: CASSYRDISYNEQFF; DNA: TGTGCCAGCAGTTACCGGGACATTTCCTACAATGAGCAGTTCTTC; J: TRBJ2-1; length: 15; V: TRBV6-5; size: .; D: .
CDR3: CASSVSGTSGEQYF; DNA: TGTGCCAGCAGCGTATCCGGGACTAGCGGCGAGCAGTACTTC; J: TRBJ2-7; length: 14; V: TRBV9; size: .; D: TRBD2
CDR3: CATSRTGTGAYNEQFF; DNA: TGTGCCACCAGCAGGACTGGGACAGGCGCCTACAATGAGCAGTTCTTC; J: TRBJ2-1; length: 16; V: TRBV15; size: .; D: TRBD1
CDR3: CASRTGSYSPLHF; DNA: TGTGCCAGCAGAACCGGGAGCTATTCACCCCTCCACTTT; J: TRBJ1-6; length: 13; V: TRBV28; size: .; D: .
CDR3: CASRTRQGEIYGYTF; DNA: TGTGCCAGCAGGACCCGACAGGGTGAGATCTATGGCTACACCTTC; J: TRBJ1-2; length: 15; V: TRBV6-5; size: .; D: TRBD1
CDR3: CASSQEPGRRNEKLFF; DNA: TGTGCCAGCAGCCAAGAGCCGGGTCGTAGGAATGAAAAACTGTTTTTT; J: TRBJ1-4; length: 16; V: TRBV3-1/TRBV3-2; size: once; D: .
CDR3: CASSRGGDSYNEQFF; DNA: TGTGCCAGCTCACGGGGCGGGGATTCCTACAATGAGCAGTTCTTC; J: TRBJ2-1; length: 15; V: TRBV18; size: .; D: .
CDR3: CASSQGPTGLVTDTQYF; DNA: TGTGCCAGCAGCCAAGGGCCTACAGGACTAGTAACAGATACGCAGTATTTT; J: TRBJ2-3; length: 17; V: TRBV3-1/TRBV3-2; size: .; D: TRBD2
CDR3: CAIRGDRGGNQPQHF; DNA: TGTGCCATCAGAGGGGACAGGGGCGGCAATCAGCCCCAGCATTTT; J: TRBJ1-5; length: 15; V: TRBV10-3; size: .; D: TRBD1
CDR3: CASSVNTGGYEQYF; DNA: TGTGCCAGCAGCGTAAATACAGGGGGCTACGAGCAGTACTTC; J: TRBJ2-7; length: 14; V: TRBV9; size: .; D: TRBD1
CDR3: CASSSSGGGQETQYF; DNA: TGTGCCAGCAGCTCTAGCGGGGGGGGACAAGAGACCCAGTACTTC; J: TRBJ2-5; length: 15; V: TRBV11-2; size: .; D: TRBD2
CDR3: CASSLNSVSPDTQYF; DNA: TGCGCCAGCAGCTTGAACTCGGTTTCCCCAGATACGCAGTATTTT; J: TRBJ2-3; length: 15; V: TRBV5-1; size: .; D: .
CDR3: CSVTLILKGPEAFF; DNA: TGCAGCGTTACCCTAATCCTAAAGGGGCCTGAAGCTTTCTTT; J: TRBJ1-1; length: 14; V: TRBV29-1; size: .; D: .
CDR3: CASSYDREGYTF; DNA: TGTGCCAGCAGTTACGACAGGGAGGGCTACACCTTC; J: TRBJ1-2; length: 12; V: TRBV6-5; size: .; D: TRBD1
CDR3: CASSYSTAGELFF; DNA: TGTGCCAGCAGTTACTCGACTGCCGGGGAGCTGTTTTTT; J: TRBJ2-2; length: 13; V: TRBV6-2/TRBV6-3; size: .; D: .
CDR3: CASSRSGDYGYTF; DNA: TGTGCCAGTAGTAGATCAGGGGACTATGGCTACACCTTC; J: TRBJ1-2; length: 13; V: TRBV19; size: .; D: .
CDR3: CSAKPPLTSGTDTQYF; DNA: TGCAGCGCCAAACCCCCGCTAACTAGCGGCACAGATACGCAGTATTTT; J: TRBJ2-3; length: 16; V: TRBV29-1; size: .; D: TRBD2
CDR3: CASSLEGTRNTEAFF; DNA: TGTGCCAGCAGCTTAGAAGGGACACGGAACACTGAAGCTTTCTTT; J: TRBJ1-1; length: 15; V: TRBV7-2; size: .; D: .
CDR3: CASSLQGNTIYF; DNA: TGTGCCAGCAGTTTACAGGGAAACACCATATATTTT; J: TRBJ1-3; length: 12; V: TRBV6-5; size: .; D: .
CDR3: CASSRLVYNEQFF; DNA: TGTGCCAGCAGCAGACTAGTTTACAATGAGCAGTTCTTC; J: TRBJ2-1; length: 13; V: TRBV5-5; size: .; D: .
CDR3: CASSFETGVLYEQYF; DNA: TGTGCCAGTAGTTTCGAAACAGGGGTCCTGTACGAGCAGTACTTC; J: TRBJ2-7; length: 15; V: TRBV19; size: .; D: TRBD1
CDR3: CASSLVGTGPTNEKLFF; DNA: TGTGCCAGCAGCTTGGTAGGGACAGGGCCGACTAATGAAAAACTGTTTTTT; J: TRBJ1-4; length: 17; V: TRBV5-4; size: .; D: TRBD1
CDR3: CASSQGTGPNTEAFF; DNA: TGTGCCAGCAGCCAGGGGACAGGGCCGAACACTGAAGCTTTCTTT; J: TRBJ1-1; length: 15; V: TRBV7-2; size: .; D: TRBD1
CDR3: CASSRGGSLETQYF; DNA: TGTGCCAGCAGCCGCGGGGGGTCTCTTGAGACCCAGTACTTC; J: TRBJ2-5; length: 14; V: TRBV11-3; size: .; D: TRBD2
CDR3: CASQLRGPSSTDTQYF; DNA: TGTGCCAGTCAATTGAGGGGGCCTTCTAGCACAGATACGCAGTATTTT; J: TRBJ2-3; length: 16; V: TRBV19; size: .; D: TRBD1
CDR3: CASSYRAMEETQYF; DNA: TGTGCCAGCAGTTACAGGGCTATGGAAGAGACCCAGTACTTC; J: TRBJ2-5; length: 14; V: TRBV7-9; size: .; D: .